This TCR beta chain comes out of a study of control samples from healthy donors and cancer patients. The repertoire was sequenced with immunoSEQ multiplex PCR; TCRdb's copy has only in-frame clones and lacks some. This table holds about 140,000 clones, roughly nine tenths found once. The ends were cut back, 0 bases at V and 0 bases at J, with 14 bases in the middle. CDR3 length: 17 amino acids. Germline CDR1 reads LNHDA; CDR2 reads SQIVND (reference sequence). The clonotype originates from a man aged 18-30 years in good health. Sequencing used blood. The V and J genes are TRBV19 and TRBJ1-1; possible D gene TRBD1, 5 bases. The CDR3 region is CASSIDGADRLNTEAFF. In nucleotides, the CDR3 is TGTGCCAGTAGTATAGATGGGGCGGATAGGCTGAACACTGAAGCTTTCTTT.